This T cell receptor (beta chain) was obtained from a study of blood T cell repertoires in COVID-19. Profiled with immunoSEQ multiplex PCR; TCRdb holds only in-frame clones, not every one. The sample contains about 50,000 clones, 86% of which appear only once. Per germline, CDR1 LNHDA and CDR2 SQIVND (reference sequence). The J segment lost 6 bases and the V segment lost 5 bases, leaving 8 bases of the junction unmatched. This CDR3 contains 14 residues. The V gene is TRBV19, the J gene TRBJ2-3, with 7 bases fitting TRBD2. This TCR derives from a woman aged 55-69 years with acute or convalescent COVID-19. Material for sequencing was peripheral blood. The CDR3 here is CASSAYGGSDTQYF. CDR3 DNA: TGTGCCAGTAGTGCTTACGGGGGGTCGGATACGCAGTATTTT.